Listed below are T cell receptor beta chains from one sample, sequenced in a study of blood T cell repertoires in COVID-19. The repertoire was sequenced with immunoSEQ multiplex PCR; TCRdb's copy has only in-frame clones and lacks some. The sample has 250,000 or so clones, 91% seen once. Sample: PBMCs or T cells enriched from blood (not recorded which). All receptors derive from a man in his forties who had been exposed to COVID-19. CDR3s include the opening cysteine and the closing phenylalanine or tryptophan. A D gene is named only where the DNA matches it firmly. Part of the rows lack a size; the others show once, few, many or a class for expanded clones.

j_call d_call clone_size v_call cdr3_aa cdr3_nt
TRBJ1-1 NA NA TRBV29-1 CSVEDSVTNTEAFF TGCAGCGTTGAAGATAGCGTTACGAACACTGAAGCTTTCTTT
TRBJ1-5 NA once TRBV19 CASSIVGHNYNQPQHF TGTGCCAGTAGTATAGTCGGACATAACTACAATCAGCCCCAGCATTTT
TRBJ2-7 NA NA TRBV19 CASSSLDGGTSYEQYF TGTGCCAGTAGCTCTCTCGACGGCGGGACCTCCTACGAGCAGTACTTC
TRBJ2-7 NA NA TRBV12-3/TRBV12-4 CASSVQGLIAQYF TGTGCCAGCTCCGTTCAGGGCCTGATCGCGCAGTACTTC
TRBJ1-3 TRBD1 NA TRBV10-1 CASSEWRRTGTGGNTIYF TGCGCCAGCAGTGAGTGGAGGCGAACCGGGACAGGGGGCAACACCATATATTTT
TRBJ1-6 TRBD1 NA TRBV5-8 CASSLLGQGRSPLHF TGTGCCAGCAGCTTGCTGGGACAGGGGCGTTCACCCCTCCACTTT
TRBJ1-2 NA NA TRBV28 CASSPRQVNYGYTF TGTGCCAGCAGTCCCCGACAGGTTAACTATGGCTACACCTTC
TRBJ1-2 NA NA TRBV5-1 CASSLAGRRSHYGYTF TGCGCCAGCAGCTTGGCCGGTAGGAGGTCTCACTATGGCTACACCTTC
TRBJ1-6 NA NA TRBV10-3 CAISERRGGSDSPLHF TGTGCCATCAGCGAGCGGCGCGGGGGTTCGGATTCACCCCTCCACTTT
TRBJ2-1 NA few TRBV28 CASSRGSSSYNEQFF TGTGCCAGCAGTCGTGGTTCCAGCTCCTACAATGAGCAGTTCTTC
TRBJ1-3 NA NA TRBV9 CASSATVNPGNTIYF TGTGCCAGCAGCGCCACAGTTAATCCTGGAAACACCATATATTTT